The 13 T cell receptor beta chains below were found in one sample sequenced in a study of shared clonotypes between healthy human individuals. Sequenced by immunoSEQ multiplex PCR; TCRdb stores in-frame clones only, minus some. The sample consists of 2 million to 3 million clones, over 85% of them appearing once. The sample comprised naive CD4+ T cells from PBMCs. Subset described: CD45RA+ positively selected. These receptor sequences come from a man between 18 and 29 years old in good health. Some clones in this sample may be carry-over from other donors' samples.

This clone was seen only once. Other nucleotide sequences from this sample produce the same CDR3. The V and J genes are TRBV18 and TRBJ2-3, with 9 positions matching TRBD1. The CDR3 has 13 residues. V was clipped by 8 bases and J by 3 bases; unmatched bases: 3. Per germline, CDR1 KGHSH and CDR2 LQKENI. CDR3 coding DNA: TGTGCCAGCAGGGACAGGGCAACAGATACGCAGTATTTT. As protein: CASRDRATDTQYF.

The chain carries TRBV2 and TRBJ1-1; D unresolved. V was pared by 3 bases and J by 4 bases, with 9 bases between. The germline V gene encodes CDR1 SNHLY and CDR2 FYNNEI. The CDR3 contains 13 residues. CDR3 DNA sequence: TGTGCCAGCAGTGACATGGGTGCCACTGAAGCTTTCTTT. It encodes CASSDMGATEAFF. Full variable domain (rest looked up from reference TRBV2 and TRBJ1-1): EPEVTQTPSHQVTQMGQEVILRCVPISNHLYFYWYRQILGQKVEFLVSFYNNEISEKSEIFDDQFSVERPDGSNFTLKIRSTKLEDSAMYFCASSDMGATEAFFGQGTRLTVV.

V and J are TRBV6-1 and TRBJ2-7; D remains ambiguous. This CDR3 is 13 amino acids long. Germline V gives CDR1 MNHNS, CDR2 SASEGT. The ends were cut back, 2 bases at V and 2 bases at J, with 7 bases in the middle. CDR3 region: CASSETPTYEQYF. The CDR3 region has the DNA TGTGCCAGCAGTGAAACCCCAACCTACGAGCAGTACTTC.

V usage is TRBV28 and J usage is TRBJ1-4, with D possibly TRBD1 on 5 matching bases. V lost 8 bases to trimming and J lost 3 bases, with 16 bases between them. Germline V gene data show CDR1 as MDHEN and CDR2 as SYDVKM. CDR3 length: 15 amino acids. In nucleotides, the CDR3 is TGTGCCAGCGGGGGACTGGGACTTTCTAATGAAAAACTGTTTTTT. This codes for CASGGLGLSNEKLFF.

The rearrangement joins TRBV7-3 to TRBJ2-3; TRBD2 agrees at 10 bases. There are 18 residues in the CDR3. Germline V lookup: CDR1 SGHTA, CDR2 FQGTGA. Germline trimming cut 4 bases from V and 5 bases from J; bases unmatched to any gene: 15. CDR3 protein: CASSSLASGSGVGDTQYF. DNA for the CDR3: TGTGCCAGCAGCTCCCTGGCTAGCGGGAGTGGGGTGGGAGATACGCAGTATTTT.

The chain employs TRBV4-2 and TRBJ2-7, with 7 bases matching TRBD2. The length of the CDR3 is 15 residues. Germline CDR1 is LGHNA and CDR2 is YNFKEQ. V was pared by 6 bases and J by 1 base, with 9 bases of the junction left unmatched. The CDR3, as DNA: TGTGCCAGCAGTCTCCGCGGGGGAGCTTCCTACGAGCAGTACTTC. It yields the protein CASSLRGGASYEQYF.

This sequence joins TRBV10-3 and TRBJ2-7; 12 bases align to TRBD1. V shed 10 bases and J 7 bases; nucleotides not matched to a gene: 17. Germline V lookup: CDR1 ENHRY, CDR2 SYGVKD. The CDR3 has 16 amino acids. CDR3 sequence reads: CASGSIRGQGASEQYF. Here the CDR3 DNA reads TGTGCCAGCGGTTCCATCCGGGGACAGGGGGCCTCTGAGCAGTACTTC.

The genes are TRBV9 and TRBJ1-1; D is unresolved. The CDR3 has 12 residues. CDR1 is SGDLS, CDR2 YYNGEE, per germline. V gave up 4 bases and J gave up 5 bases, with 9 bases separating them. The DNA for the CDR3 is TGTGCCAGCAGCCCCCTTCGGACTGAAGCTTTCTTT. This sequence encodes CASSPLRTEAFF.

About this clone itself: The sample carries other DNA sequences with the same CDR3. The rearrangement links TRBV18 to TRBJ1-3; a weak D match, TRBD1 (5 bases). Looked up from germline, CDR1 is KGHSH and CDR2 is LQKENI. The length of the CDR3 is 15 residues. Trimming pared 0 bases from V and 0 bases from J, leaving 6 bases between. The CDR3 DNA sequence: TGTGCCAGCTCACCACCAGACAGCTCTGGAAACACCATATATTTT. As protein: CASSPPDSSGNTIYF.

V usage is TRBV6-1 and J usage is TRBJ1-4; TRBD1 aligns across 7 bases. Germline lookup yields CDR1 MNHNS and CDR2 SASEGT. The CDR3 consists of 14 residues. Written as DNA, the CDR3 is TGTCCGGATACCGGGACAGAAGGTGACGAAAAACTGTTTTTT. This sequence encodes CPDTGTEGDEKLFF.

V and J are TRBV5-1 and TRBJ2-3; TRBD1 aligns across 9 bases. Germline CDR1 reads SGHRS; CDR2 reads YFSETQ. The V gene end was trimmed by 5 bases and the J gene end by 4 bases; junction bases not matched to a gene: 5. The CDR3 totals 14 residues. Written as DNA, the CDR3 is TGCGCCAGCAGGCGGGACAGGGTGGCAGATACGCAGTATTTT. Amino acids: CASRRDRVADTQYF. Filled out from reference TRBV5-1 and TRBJ2-3, the complete variable domain reads KAGVTQTPRYLIKTRGQQVTLSCSPISGHRSVSWYQQTPGQGLQFLFEYFSETQRNKGNFPGRFSGRQFSNSRSEMNVSTLELGDSALYLCASRRDRVADTQYFGPGTRLTVL.

In its sample, this clone was seen once. This chain connects TRBV2 to TRBJ1-5, with 8 bases matching TRBD1. Per germline, CDR1 SNHLY and CDR2 FYNNEI. V shed 6 bases, J shed 2 bases, and the junction held 21 bases outside the gene matches. The CDR3 covers 20 residues. The DNA of the CDR3 is TGTGCCAGCAGCACAACCCGACAGGGGACCCCTGCACGGGGCAATCAGCCCCAGCATTTT. It specifies CASSTTRQGTPARGNQPQHF.

This chain connects TRBV4-1 to TRBJ2-2; D possibly corresponds to TRBD2 (6 bases). Germline lookup yields CDR1 MGHRA and CDR2 YSYEKL. V lost 0 bases and J lost 0, with 14 bases in between. The CDR3 runs to 18 residues. Here the CDR3 DNA reads TGCGCCAGCAGCCAAGATGGGGGGTGGGCGCCGAACACCGGGGAGCTGTTTTTT. Protein sequence: CASSQDGGWAPNTGELFF.